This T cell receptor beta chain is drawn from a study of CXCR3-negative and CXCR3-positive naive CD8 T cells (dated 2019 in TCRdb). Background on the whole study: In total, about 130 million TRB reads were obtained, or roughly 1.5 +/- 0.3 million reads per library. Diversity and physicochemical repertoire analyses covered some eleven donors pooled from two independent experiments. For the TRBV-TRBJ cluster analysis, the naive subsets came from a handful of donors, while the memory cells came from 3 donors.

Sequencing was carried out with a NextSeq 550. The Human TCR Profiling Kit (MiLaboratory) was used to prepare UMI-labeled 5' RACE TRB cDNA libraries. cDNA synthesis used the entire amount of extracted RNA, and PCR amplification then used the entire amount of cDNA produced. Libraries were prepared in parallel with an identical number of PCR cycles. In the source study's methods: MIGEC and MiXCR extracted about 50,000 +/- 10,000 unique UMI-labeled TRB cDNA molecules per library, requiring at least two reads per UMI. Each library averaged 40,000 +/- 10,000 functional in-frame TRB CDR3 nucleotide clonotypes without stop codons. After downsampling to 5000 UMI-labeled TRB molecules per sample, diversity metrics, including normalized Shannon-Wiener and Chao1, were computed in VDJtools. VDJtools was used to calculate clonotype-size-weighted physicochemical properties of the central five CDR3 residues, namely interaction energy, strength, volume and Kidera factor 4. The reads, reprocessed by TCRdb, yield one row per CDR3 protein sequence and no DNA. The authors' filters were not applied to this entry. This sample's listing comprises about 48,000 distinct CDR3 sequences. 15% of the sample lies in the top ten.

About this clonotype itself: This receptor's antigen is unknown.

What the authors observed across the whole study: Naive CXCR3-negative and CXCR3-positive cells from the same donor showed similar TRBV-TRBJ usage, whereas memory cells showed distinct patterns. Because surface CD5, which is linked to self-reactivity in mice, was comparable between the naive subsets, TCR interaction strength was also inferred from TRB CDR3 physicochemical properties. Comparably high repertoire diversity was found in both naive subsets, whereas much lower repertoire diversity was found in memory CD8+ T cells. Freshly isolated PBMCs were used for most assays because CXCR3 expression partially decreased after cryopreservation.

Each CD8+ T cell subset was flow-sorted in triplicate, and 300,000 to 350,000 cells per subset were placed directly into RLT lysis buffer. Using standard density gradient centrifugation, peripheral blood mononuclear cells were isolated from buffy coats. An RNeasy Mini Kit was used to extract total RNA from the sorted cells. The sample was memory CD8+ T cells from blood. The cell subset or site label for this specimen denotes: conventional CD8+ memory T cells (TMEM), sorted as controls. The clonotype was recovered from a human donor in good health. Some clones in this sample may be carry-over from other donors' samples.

The CDR3 in this case is CASSSGSGANVLTF. This sequence uses TRBV7-9 and TRBJ2-6. Sequences SEHNR (CDR1) and FQNEAQ (CDR2) are obtained from the germline V gene (reference sequence). The CDR3 covers 14 residues, taking in both the cysteine and the phenylalanine. The coding DNA is unavailable.